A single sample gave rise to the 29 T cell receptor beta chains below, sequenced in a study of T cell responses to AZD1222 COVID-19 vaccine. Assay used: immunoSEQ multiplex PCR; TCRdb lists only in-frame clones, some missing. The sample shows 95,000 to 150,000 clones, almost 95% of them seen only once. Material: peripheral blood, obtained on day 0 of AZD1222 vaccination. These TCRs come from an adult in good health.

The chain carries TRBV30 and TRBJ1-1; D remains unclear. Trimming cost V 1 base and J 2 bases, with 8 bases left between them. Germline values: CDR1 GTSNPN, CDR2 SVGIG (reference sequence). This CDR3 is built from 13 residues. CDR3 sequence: CAWSDHSNTEAFF. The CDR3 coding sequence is TGTGCCTGGAGTGATCATAGTAACACTGAAGCTTTCTTT.

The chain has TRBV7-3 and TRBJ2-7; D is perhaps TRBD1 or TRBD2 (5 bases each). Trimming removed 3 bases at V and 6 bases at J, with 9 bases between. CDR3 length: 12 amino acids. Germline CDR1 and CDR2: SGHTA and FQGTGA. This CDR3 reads CASSFDGGEQYF. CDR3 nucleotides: TGTGCCAGCAGCTTCGATGGGGGCGAGCAGTACTTC.

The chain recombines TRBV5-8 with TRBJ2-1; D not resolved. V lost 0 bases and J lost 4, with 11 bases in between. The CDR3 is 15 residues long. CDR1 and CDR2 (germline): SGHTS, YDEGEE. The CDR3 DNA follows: TGTGCCAGCAGCTTGGGTACCCTAAGATACAATGAGCAGTTCTTC. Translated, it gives CASSLGTLRYNEQFF. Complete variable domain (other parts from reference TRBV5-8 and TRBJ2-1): EAGVTQSPTHLIKTRGQQATLRCSPISGHTSVYWYQQALGLGLQFLLWYDEGEERNRGNFPPRFSGRQFPNYSSELNVNALELEDSALYLCASSLGTLRYNEQFFGPGTRLTVL.

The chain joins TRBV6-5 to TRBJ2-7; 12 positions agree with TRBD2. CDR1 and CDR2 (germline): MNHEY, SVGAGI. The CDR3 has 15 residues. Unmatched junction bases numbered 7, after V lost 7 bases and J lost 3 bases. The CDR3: CASKSLAGGLYEQYV. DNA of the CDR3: TGTGCCAGCAAATCCCTAGCGGGAGGGCTCTACGAGCAGTACGTC.

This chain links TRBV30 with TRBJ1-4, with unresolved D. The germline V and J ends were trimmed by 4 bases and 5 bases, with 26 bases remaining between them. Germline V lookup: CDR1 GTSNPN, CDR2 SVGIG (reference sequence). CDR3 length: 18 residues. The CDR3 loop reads CAWTNPRRGGFENEKLFF. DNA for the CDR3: TGTGCCTGGACTAACCCCCGCCGGGGAGGGTTCGAGAATGAAAAACTGTTTTTT.

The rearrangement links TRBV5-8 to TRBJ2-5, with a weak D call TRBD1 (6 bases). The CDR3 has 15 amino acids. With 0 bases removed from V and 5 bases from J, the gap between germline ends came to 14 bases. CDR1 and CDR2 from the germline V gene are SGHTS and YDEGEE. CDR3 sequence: CASSLEGQGSETQYF. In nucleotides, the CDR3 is TGTGCCAGCAGCTTGGAAGGCCAGGGGTCGGAGACCCAGTACTTC.

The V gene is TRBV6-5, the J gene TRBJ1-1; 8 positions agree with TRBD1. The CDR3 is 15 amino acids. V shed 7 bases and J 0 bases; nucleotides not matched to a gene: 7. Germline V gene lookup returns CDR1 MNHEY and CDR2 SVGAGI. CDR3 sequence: CASIGGQGLNTEAFF. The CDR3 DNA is TGTGCCAGCATTGGAGGACAGGGACTGAACACTGAAGCTTTCTTT.

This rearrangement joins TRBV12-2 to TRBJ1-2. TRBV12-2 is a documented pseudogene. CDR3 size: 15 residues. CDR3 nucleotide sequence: TGTGCAAGTCGCTTTGGCAGCACCGCTCCCTATGGCTACACCTTC. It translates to CASRFGSTAPYGYTF.

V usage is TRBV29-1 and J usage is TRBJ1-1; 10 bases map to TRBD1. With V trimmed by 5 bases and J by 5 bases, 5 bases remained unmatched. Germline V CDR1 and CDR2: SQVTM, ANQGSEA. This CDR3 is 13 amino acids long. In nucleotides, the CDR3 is TGCAGCGTTAGCCGGGACAGGGGAACTGAAGCTTTCTTT. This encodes CSVSRDRGTEAFF.

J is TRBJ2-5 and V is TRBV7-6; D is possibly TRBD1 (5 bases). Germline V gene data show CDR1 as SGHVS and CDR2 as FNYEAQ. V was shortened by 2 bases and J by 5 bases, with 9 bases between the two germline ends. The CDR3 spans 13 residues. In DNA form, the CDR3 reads TGTGCCAGCAGCTTATGGGGCAAGGAGACCCAGTACTTC. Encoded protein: CASSLWGKETQYF.

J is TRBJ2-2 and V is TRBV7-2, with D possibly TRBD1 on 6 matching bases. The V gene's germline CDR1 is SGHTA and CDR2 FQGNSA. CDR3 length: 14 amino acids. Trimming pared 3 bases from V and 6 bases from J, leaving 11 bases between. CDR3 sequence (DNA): TGTGCCAGCAGCTTCGCGACAGGAGCCGGGGAGCTGTTTTTT. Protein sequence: CASSFATGAGELFF.

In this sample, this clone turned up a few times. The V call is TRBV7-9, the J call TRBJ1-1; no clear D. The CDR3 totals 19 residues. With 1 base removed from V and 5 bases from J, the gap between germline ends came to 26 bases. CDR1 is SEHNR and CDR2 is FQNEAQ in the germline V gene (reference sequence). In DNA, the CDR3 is TGTGCCAGCAGCTTAGACACTGGTTTCCTCGGGGAAGGCGTGACTGAAGCTTTCTTT. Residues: CASSLDTGFLGEGVTEAFF.

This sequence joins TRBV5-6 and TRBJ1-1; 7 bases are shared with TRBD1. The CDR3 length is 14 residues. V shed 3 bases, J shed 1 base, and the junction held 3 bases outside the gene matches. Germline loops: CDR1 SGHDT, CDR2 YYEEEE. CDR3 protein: CASSSDRSNTEAFF. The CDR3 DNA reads TGTGCCAGCAGCTCGGACAGGTCGAACACTGAAGCTTTCTTT.

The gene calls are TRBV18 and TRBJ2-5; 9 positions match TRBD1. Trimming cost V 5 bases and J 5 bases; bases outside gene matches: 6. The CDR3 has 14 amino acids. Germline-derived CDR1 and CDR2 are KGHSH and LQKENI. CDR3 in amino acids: CASSATGGEETQYF. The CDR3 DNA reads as TGTGCCAGCTCAGCGACAGGGGGTGAGGAGACCCAGTACTTC.

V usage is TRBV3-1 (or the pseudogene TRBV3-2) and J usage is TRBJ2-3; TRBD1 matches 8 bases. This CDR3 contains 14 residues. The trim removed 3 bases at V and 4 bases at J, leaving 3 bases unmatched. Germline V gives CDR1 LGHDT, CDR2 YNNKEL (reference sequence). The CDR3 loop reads CASSHRGRPDTQYF. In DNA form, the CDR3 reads TGTGCCAGCAGCCACAGGGGGCGCCCAGATACGCAGTATTTT.

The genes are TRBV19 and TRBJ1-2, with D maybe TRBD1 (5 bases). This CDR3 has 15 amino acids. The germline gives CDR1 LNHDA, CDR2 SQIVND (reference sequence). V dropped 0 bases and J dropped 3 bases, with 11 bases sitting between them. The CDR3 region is CASSIESAGDYGYTF. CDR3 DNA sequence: TGTGCCAGTAGTATAGAGTCGGCGGGGGACTATGGCTACACCTTC. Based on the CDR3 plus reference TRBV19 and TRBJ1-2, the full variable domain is DGGITQSPKYLFRKEGQNVTLSCEQNLNHDAMYWYRQDPGQGLRLIYYSQIVNDFQKGDIAEGYSVSREKKESFPLTVTSAQKNPTAFYLCASSIESAGDYGYTFGSGTRLTVV.

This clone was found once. The CDR3 sequence is CASSEYVGTGGLNEQFF. The CDR3, as DNA: TGTGCCAGCAGTGAATATGTCGGGACAGGGGGCTTAAATGAGCAGTTCTTC. The chain employs TRBV25-1 and TRBJ2-1, with 12 positions matching TRBD1. Losses at the gene ends were 0 bases for V and 7 bases for J; bases not matched to a gene: 7. Germline loops: CDR1 MGHDK, CDR2 SYGVNS. The CDR3 contains 17 residues.

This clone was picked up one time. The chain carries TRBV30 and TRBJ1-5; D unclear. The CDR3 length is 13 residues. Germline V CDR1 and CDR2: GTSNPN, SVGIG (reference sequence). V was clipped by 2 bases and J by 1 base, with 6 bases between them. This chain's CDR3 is CAWSCGSNQPQHF. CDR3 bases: TGTGCCTGGAGTTGTGGAAGCAATCAGCCCCAGCATTTT.

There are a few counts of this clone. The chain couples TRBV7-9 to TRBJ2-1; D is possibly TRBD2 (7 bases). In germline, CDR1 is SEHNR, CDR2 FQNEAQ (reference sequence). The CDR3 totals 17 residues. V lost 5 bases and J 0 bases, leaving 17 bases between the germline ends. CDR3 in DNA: TGTGCCAGCAGCCACCCGAGGGGGGGAGTCTCCTACAATGAGCAGTTCTTC. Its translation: CASSHPRGGVSYNEQFF.

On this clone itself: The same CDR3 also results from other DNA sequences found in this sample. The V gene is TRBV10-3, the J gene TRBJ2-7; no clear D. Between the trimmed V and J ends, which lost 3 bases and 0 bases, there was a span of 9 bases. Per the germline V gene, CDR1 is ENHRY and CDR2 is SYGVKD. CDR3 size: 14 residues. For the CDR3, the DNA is TGTGCCATCAGTGAAGCTGGGTCCTCCTACGAGCAGTACGTC. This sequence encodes CAISEAGSSYEQYV.

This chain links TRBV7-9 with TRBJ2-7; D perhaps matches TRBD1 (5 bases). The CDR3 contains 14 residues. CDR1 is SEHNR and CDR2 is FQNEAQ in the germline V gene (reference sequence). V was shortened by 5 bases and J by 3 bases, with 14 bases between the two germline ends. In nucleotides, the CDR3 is TGTGCCAGCAGCCCGGCGGCAGGGCACTACGAGCAGTACGTC. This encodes CASSPAAGHYEQYV.

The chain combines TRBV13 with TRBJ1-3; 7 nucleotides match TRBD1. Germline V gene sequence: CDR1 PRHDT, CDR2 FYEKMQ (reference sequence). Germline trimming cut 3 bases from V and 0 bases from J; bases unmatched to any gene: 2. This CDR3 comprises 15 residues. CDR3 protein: CASSLGQSSGNTIYF. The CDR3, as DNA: TGTGCCAGCAGCTTGGGACAGAGCTCTGGAAACACCATATATTTT.

The CDR3 here is CASSRSDTGSEKLFF. The CDR3 DNA follows: TGTGCCAGCAGCCGGTCGGACACCGGGAGTGAAAAACTGTTTTTT. This rearrangement joins TRBV5-4 to TRBJ1-4; possible D gene TRBD1, 5 bases. There are 15 residues in the CDR3. The germline V gene encodes CDR1 SGHNT and CDR2 YYREEE (reference sequence). Trimming shortened V by 4 bases and J by 7 bases, and 17 bases separated the two germline ends. Full variable domain (outside the CDR3, taken from reference TRBV5-4 and TRBJ1-4): ETGVTQSPTHLIKTRGQQVTLRCSSQSGHNTVSWYQQALGQGPQFIFQYYREEENGRGNFPPRFSGLQFPNYSSELNVNALELDDSALYLCASSRSDTGSEKLFFGSGTQLSVL.

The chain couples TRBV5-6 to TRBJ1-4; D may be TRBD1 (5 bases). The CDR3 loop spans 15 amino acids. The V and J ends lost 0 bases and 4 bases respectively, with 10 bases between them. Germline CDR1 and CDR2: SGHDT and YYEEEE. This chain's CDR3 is CASSLVGTLNEKLFF. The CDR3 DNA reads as TGTGCCAGCAGCTTGGTAGGGACCCTTAATGAAAAACTGTTTTTT.

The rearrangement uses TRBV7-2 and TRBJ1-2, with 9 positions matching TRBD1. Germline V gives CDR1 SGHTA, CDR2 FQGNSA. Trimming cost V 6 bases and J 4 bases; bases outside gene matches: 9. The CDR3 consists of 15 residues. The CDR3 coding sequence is TGTGCCAGCAGGACCAACAGGGGGCGACGCTATGGCTACACCTTC. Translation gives CASRTNRGRRYGYTF.

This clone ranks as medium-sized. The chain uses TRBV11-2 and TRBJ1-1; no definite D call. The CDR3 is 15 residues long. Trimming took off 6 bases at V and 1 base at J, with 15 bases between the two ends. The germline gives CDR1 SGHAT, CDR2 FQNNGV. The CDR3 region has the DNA TGTGCCAGCAGTCCGAAGCTCGGACCGAACACTGAAGCTTTCTTT. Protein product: CASSPKLGPNTEAFF.

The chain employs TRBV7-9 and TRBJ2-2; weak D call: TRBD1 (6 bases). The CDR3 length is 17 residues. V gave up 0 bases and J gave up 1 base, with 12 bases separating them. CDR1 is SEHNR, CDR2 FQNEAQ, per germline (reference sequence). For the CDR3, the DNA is TGTGCCAGCAGCTTAGCGCACGGCAGGGGGAACACCGGGGAGCTGTTTTTT. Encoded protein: CASSLAHGRGNTGELFF.

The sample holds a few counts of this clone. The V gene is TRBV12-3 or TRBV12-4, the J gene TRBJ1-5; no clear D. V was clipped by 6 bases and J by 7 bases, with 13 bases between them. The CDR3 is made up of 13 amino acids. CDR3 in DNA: TGTGCCAGCAGCAAGACCTACTTGCAGCCCCAGCATTTT. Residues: CASSKTYLQPQHF.

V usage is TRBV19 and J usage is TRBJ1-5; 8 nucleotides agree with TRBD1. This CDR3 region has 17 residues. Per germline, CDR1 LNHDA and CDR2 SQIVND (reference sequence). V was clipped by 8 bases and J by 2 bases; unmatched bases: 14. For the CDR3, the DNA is TGTGCCAGTCGACAGGGGCCCACACTATATGGCAATCAGCCCCAGCATTTT. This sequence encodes CASRQGPTLYGNQPQHF.